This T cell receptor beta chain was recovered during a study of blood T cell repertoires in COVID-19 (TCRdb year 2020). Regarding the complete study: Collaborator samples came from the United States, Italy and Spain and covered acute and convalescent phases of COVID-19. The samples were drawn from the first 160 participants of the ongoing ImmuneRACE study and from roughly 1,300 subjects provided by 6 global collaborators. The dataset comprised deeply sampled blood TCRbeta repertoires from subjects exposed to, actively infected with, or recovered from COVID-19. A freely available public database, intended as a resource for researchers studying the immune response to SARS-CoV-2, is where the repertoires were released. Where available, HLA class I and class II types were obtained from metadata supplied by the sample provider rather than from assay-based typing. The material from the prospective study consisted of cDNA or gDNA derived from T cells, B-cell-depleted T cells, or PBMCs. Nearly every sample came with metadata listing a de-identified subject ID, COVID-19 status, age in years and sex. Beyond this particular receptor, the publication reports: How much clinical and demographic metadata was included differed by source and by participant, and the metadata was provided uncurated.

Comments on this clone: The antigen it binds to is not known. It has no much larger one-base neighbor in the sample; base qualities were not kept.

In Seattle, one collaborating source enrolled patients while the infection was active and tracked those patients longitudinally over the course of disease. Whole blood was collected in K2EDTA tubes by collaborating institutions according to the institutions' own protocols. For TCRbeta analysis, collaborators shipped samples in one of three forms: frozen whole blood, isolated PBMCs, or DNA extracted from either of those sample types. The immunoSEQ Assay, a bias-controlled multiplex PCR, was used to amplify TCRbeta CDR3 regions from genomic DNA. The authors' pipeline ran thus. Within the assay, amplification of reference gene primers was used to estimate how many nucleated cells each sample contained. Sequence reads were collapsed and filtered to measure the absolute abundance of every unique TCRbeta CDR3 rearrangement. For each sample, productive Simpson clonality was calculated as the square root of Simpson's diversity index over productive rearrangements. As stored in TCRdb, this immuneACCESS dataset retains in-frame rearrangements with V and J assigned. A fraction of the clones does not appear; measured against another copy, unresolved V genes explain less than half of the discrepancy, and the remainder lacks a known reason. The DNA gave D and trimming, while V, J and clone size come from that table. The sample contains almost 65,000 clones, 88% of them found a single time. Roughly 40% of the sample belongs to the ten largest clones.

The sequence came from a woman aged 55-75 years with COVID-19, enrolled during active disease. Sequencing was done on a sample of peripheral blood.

The CDR3 protein sequence reads: CASSQDRYRVNTEAFF. The DNA sequence reads TGTGCCAGCAGCCAAGATCGATACAGGGTGAACACTGAAGCTTTCTTT. The rearranged chain carries TRBV3-1 (or the pseudogene TRBV3-2) and TRBJ1-1; TRBD1 is perhaps the D gene, given 6 matching bases. The CDR3 has 16 amino acids, counting the end cysteine and phenylalanine. Only the CDR3 region is kept as DNA, spanning 48 bases read in frame from base 1. Via the germline V gene (reference sequence), CDR1 is LGHDT and CDR2 YNNKEL. Trimming costs V 0 bases and J 0 bases, and their ends lie 11 bases apart.